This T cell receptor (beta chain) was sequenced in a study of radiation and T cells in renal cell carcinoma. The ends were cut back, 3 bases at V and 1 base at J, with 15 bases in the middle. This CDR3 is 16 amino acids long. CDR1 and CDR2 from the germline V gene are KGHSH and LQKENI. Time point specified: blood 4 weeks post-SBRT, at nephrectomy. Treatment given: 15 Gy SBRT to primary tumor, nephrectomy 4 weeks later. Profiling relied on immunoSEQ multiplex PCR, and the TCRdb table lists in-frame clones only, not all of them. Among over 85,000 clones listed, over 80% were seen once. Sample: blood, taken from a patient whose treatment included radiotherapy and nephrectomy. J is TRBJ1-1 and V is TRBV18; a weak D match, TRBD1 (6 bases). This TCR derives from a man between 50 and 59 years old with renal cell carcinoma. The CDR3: CASSPARGHTNTEAFF. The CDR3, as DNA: TGTGCCAGCTCACCCGCGAGGGGACACACGAACACTGAAGCTTTCTTT.